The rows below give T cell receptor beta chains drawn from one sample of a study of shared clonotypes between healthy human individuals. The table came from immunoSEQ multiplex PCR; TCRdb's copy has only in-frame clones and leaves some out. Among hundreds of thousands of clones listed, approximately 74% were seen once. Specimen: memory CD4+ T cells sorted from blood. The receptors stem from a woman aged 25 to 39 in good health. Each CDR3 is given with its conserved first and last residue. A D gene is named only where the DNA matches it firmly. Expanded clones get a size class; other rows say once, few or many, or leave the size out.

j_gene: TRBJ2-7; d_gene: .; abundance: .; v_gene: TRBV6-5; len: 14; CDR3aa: CASRQQGLAYEQYF; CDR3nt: TGTGCCAGCAGACAACAGGGTTTAGCTTACGAGCAGTACTTC
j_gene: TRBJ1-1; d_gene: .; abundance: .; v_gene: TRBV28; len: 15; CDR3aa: CASSTPGQANTEAFF; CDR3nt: TGTGCCAGCAGCACCCCGGGACAAGCGAACACTGAAGCTTTCTTT
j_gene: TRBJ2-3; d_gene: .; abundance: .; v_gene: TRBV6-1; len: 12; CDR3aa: CASSEKVDTQYF; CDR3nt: TGTGCCAGCAGTGAAAAGGTAGATACGCAGTATTTT
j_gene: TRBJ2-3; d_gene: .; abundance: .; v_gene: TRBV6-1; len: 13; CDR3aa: CASLADLSDTQYF; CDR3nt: TGTGCCAGCCTGGCCGACTTATCTGATACGCAGTATTTT
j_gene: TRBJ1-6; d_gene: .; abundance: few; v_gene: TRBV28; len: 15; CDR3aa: CASSGQQSYNSPLHF; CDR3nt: TGTGCCAGCAGCGGACAGCAGTCCTATAATTCACCCCTCCACTTT
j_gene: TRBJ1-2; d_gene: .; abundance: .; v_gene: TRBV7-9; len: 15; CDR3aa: CASSLVQESMKGYTF; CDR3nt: TGTGCCAGCAGCTTAGTCCAGGAGAGTATGAAGGGCTACACCTTT
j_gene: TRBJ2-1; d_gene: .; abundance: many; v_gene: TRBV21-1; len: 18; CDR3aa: CASSKTATSGKSYNEQFF; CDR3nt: TGTGCCAGCAGCAAAACCGCGACTAGCGGGAAGTCCTACAATGAGCAGTTCTTC
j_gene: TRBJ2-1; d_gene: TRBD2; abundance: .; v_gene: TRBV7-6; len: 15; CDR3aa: CASSKTSGLYNEQFF; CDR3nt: TGTGCCAGCAGCAAGACTAGCGGCCTCTACAATGAGCAGTTCTTC
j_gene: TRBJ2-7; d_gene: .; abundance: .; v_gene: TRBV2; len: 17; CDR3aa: CASSGDRVSGSYYEQYF; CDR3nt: TGTGCCAGCAGTGGGGACAGGGTAAGCGGGAGCTACTACGAGCAGTACTTC
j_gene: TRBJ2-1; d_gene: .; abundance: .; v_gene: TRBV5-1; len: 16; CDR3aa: CASSLGGAASYNEQFF; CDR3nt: TGCGCCAGCAGCTTGGGTGGGGCAGCCTCCTACAATGAGCAGTTCTTC